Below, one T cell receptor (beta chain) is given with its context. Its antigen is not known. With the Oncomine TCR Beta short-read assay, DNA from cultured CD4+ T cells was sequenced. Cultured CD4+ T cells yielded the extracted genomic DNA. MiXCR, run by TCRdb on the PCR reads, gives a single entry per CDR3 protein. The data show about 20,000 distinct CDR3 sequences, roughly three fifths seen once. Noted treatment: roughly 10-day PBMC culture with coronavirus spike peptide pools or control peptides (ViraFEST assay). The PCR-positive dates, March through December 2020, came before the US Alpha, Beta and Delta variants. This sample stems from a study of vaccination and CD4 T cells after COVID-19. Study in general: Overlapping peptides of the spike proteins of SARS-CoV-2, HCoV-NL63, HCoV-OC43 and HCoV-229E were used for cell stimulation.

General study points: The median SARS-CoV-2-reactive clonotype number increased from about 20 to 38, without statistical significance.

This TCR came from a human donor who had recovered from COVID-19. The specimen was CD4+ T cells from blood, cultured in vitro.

The CDR3 loop is CSATLWGSSYEQYF. CDR3 in DNA: TGCAGTGCCACATTGTGGGGGAGCTCCTACGAGCAGTACTTC. The chain employs TRBV20-1 and TRBJ2-7; either TRBD1 or TRBD2 may supply D (5 bases each). This CDR3 contains 14 residues. Trimming left V 6 bases short and J 0 bases short, with 15 bases between. CDR1 is DFQATT and CDR2 is SNEGSKA in the germline V gene (reference sequence).